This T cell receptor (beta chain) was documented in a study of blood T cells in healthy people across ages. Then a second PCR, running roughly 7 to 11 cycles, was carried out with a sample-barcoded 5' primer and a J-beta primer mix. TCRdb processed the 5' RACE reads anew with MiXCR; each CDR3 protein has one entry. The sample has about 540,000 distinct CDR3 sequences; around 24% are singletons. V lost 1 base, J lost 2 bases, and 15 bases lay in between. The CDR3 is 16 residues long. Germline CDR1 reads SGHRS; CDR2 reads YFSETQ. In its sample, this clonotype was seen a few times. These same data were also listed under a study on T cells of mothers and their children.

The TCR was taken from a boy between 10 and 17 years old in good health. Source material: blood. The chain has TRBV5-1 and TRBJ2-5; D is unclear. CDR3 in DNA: TGCGCCAGCAGCTTGACCCTAGACCCCTCGCAAGAGACCCAGTACTTC. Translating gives CASSLTLDPSQETQYF.